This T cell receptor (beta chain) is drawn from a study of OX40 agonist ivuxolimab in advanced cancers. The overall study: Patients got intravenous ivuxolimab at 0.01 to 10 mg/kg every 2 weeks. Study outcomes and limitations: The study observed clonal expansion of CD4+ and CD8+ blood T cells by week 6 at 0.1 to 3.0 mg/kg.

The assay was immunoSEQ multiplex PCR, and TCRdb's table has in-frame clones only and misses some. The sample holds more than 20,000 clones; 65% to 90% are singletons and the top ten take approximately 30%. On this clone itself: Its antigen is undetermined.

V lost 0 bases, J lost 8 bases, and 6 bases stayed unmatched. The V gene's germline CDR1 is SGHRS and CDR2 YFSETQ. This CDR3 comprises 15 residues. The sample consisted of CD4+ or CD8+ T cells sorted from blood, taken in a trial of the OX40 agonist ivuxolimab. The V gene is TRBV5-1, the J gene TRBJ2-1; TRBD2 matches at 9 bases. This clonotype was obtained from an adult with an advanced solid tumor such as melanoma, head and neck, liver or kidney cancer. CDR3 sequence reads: CASSLESGRMDEQFF. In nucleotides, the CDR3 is TGCGCCAGCAGCTTGGAAAGCGGGAGGATGGATGAGCAGTTCTTC.